This T cell receptor beta chain was captured by sequencing in a study of long-term antiretroviral therapy in people with HIV. General study points: Across all time points, the repertoire was dominated by clones that expanded before ART.

CDR1 and CDR2 (germline): MNHNY, SVGAGI (reference sequence). The CDR3 length is 14 residues. Trimming took off 6 bases at V and 8 bases at J, with 17 bases between the two ends. Survey-level resolution applied to immunoSEQ assay v3.0. Here immunoSEQ multiplex PCR was the method, and the copy in TCRdb shows in-frame clones only, minus some. This table has almost 35,000 clones, about 88% appearing once. This clone was picked up one time. Antigen unknown. This chain links TRBV6-6 with TRBJ1-3; maybe TRBD1 (5 bases). This material consisted of unsorted PBMCs, taken 2.7 to 2.9 years before starting antiretroviral therapy. This clonotype originated in a woman in her 30s with HIV. The CDR3 DNA is TGTGCCAGCAGCCCCGGGGCCGAGGACTACACCATATATTTT. Amino acids: CASSPGAEDYTIYF.